This T cell receptor beta chain was recovered during a study of immune heterogeneity within non-small cell lung tumors. CDR3 length equals 15 residues. The V gene's germline CDR1 is MNHNS and CDR2 SASEGT. After removal of 2 bases from V and 4 bases from J, the junction contained 4 bases not matched to a gene. Multiplex PCR was performed with 32 V and 13 J primers, and it amplified TCR beta CDR3. TCRdb used MiXCR to reprocess the multiplex PCR reads, holding one entry per CDR3 protein. Of around 4,400 distinct CDR3 sequences listed, about 34% are singletons. TCRs were amplified from 600 ng gDNA of bulk tumor per sample. Each primary tumor yielded several biopsies, collected far apart from one another at surgery. Their non-small cell lung cancer was newly diagnosed and untreated, and the patients underwent curative surgery. By sample share, this clonotype is medium-sized.

The receptor's source is a woman aged 50 to 60 with non-small cell lung cancer. The chain uses TRBV6-1 and TRBJ2-1, with 8 positions matching TRBD2. The sample comprised lung tumor tissue. CDR3 nucleotide sequence: TGTGCCAGCAGTGAATTTAGCGGGGAATACAATGAGCAGTTCTTC. Translated, it gives CASSEFSGEYNEQFF.